The rows below give T cell receptor beta chains drawn from one sample of a study of cytomegalovirus exposure and HLA in healthy donors. Repertoires were generated with immunoSEQ multiplex PCR, while TCRdb's copy carries only in-frame clones and drops some. In the table there are around 87,000 clones, 81% of which are singletons. Specimen: PBMCs. All receptors derive from a girl aged 2 to 10 in good health and CMV-seropositive. Each CDR3 is given with its conserved first and last residue. D genes are given only for firm matches. Clone size appears in some rows only: once, few, many, or a class for an expanded clone.

clone_size j_call v_call d_call cdr3_aa cdr3_nt
- TRBJ2-3 TRBV27 - CASSPGTPSTDTQYF TGTGCCAGCAGTCCCGGGACTCCGAGCACAGATACGCAGTATTTT
- TRBJ2-3 TRBV9 - CASSLPLDPGRDTQYF TGTGCCAGCAGCCTCCCCCTCGACCCCGGGAGAGATACGCAGTATTTT
- TRBJ2-7 TRBV4-1 - CASSQVNEQGFNPTYEQYF TGCGCCAGCAGCCAAGTTAACGAACAGGGATTCAACCCTACCTACGAGCAGTACTTC
once TRBJ2-3 TRBV5-4 - CASSFGPGGSQYF TGTGCCAGCAGCTTTGGCCCAGGTGGCTCGCAGTATTTT
- TRBJ2-4 TRBV10-1 - CAIRGGAKNIQYF TGCGCCATCCGGGGTGGAGCCAAAAACATTCAGTACTTC
- TRBJ1-4 TRBV28 TRBD1 CASRSPQGAGEKLFF TGTGCCAGCAGGAGCCCACAGGGGGCCGGTGAAAAACTGTTTTTT
- TRBJ2-3 TRBV30 - CAWSPRLEGTQYF TGTGCCTGGAGTCCAAGACTAGAGGGGACGCAGTATTTT
- TRBJ1-1 TRBV28 - CASTIETGNTEAFF TGTGCCAGCACCATCGAGACAGGGAACACTGAAGCTTTCTTT
few TRBJ2-3 TRBV7-6 TRBD2 CASSLVPSGTTTDTQYF TGTGCCAGCAGCTTAGTCCCTAGCGGGACCACCACAGATACGCAGTATTTT
once TRBJ1-4 TRBV4-2 TRBD1 CASSQETGVGEKLFF TGTGCCAGCAGCCAAGAGACAGGGGTGGGGGAAAAACTGTTTTTT
- TRBJ1-2 TRBV5-1 TRBD1 CASRLQGAGVCGYTF TGCGCCAGCAGATTGCAGGGGGCCGGTGTCTGCGGCTACACCTTC
- TRBJ1-1 TRBV28 - CASSARPREIGTEAFF TGTGCCAGCAGCGCCAGACCGAGGGAGATCGGCACTGAAGCTTTCTTT
- TRBJ1-1 TRBV27 TRBD1 CASSSTGTNTEAFF TGTGCCAGCAGTTCGACAGGGACGAACACTGAAGCTTTCTTT
- TRBJ2-7 TRBV10-3 TRBD1 CASGGQGTLSEQYF TGTGCCTCTGGGGGACAGGGGACCCTCTCCGAGCAGTACTTC
- TRBJ2-3 TRBV27 - CASSLGWLTDTQYF TGTGCCAGCAGTTTAGGTTGGCTCACAGATACGCAGTATTTT
- TRBJ2-3 TRBV6-1 - CASRDKGGDTQYF TGTGCCAGCAGAGACAAGGGGGGGGATACGCAGTATTTT
- TRBJ2-1 TRBV2 TRBD2 CASSFGTSGSNEQFF TGTGCCAGCAGCTTCGGGACTAGCGGGAGTAATGAGCAGTTCTTC
- TRBJ2-7 TRBV4-2 - CASSQVASPYEQYF TGTGCCAGCAGCCAAGTAGCGTCCCCCTACGAGCAGTACTTC
- TRBJ1-2 TRBV4-1 - CASSQDAPGDAYGYTF TGCGCCAGCAGCCAAGACGCTCCAGGGGATGCCTATGGCTACACCTTC
once TRBJ1-2 TRBV19 TRBD1 CASSAAGTGVGYTF TGTGCCAGTAGTGCCGCCGGGACAGGGGTTGGCTACACCTTC
- TRBJ2-5 TRBV25-1 - CASSERTGIQETQYF TGTGCCAGCAGTGAGAGAACGGGAATCCAAGAGACCCAGTACTTC
- TRBJ1-2 TRBV13 - CASSLSRANYGYTF TGTGCCAGCAGCTTGTCCCGAGCTAACTATGGCTACACCTTC
- TRBJ2-7 TRBV30 - CASLYRDTETGEQYF TGTGCCTCCCTATACCGGGACACTGAAACAGGAGAGCAGTACTTC
- TRBJ2-3 TRBV27 TRBD1 CASSLGQGKDTQYF TGTGCCAGCAGCCTCGGACAGGGGAAAGATACGCAGTATTTT
- TRBJ2-7 TRBV15 TRBD2 CATSPTSGNYEQYF TGTGCCACCAGCCCTACTAGCGGGAACTACGAGCAGTACTTC
- TRBJ1-1 TRBV29-1 - CSGQPMNTEAFF TGCAGCGGTCAACCTATGAACACTGAAGCTTTCTTT
once TRBJ1-2 TRBV30 TRBD1 CAWSVRRGLLGYTF TGTGCCTGGAGTGTACGCAGGGGGCTGTTAGGCTACACCTTC
- TRBJ1-1 TRBV28 - CASSSHTEAFF TGTGCCAGCAGTTCTCACACTGAAGCTTTCTTT
- TRBJ1-6 TRBV5-1 - CASSLSITGNPYNSPLHF TGCGCCAGCAGCTTGTCGATCACAGGGAATCCCTATAATTCACCCCTCCACTTT
once TRBJ2-7 TRBV27 - CASSVNIGGDYEQYF TGTGCCAGCAGCGTTAACATAGGCGGGGACTACGAGCAGTACTTC
- TRBJ1-3 TRBV5-6 TRBD1 CASSWDSLNSGNTIYF TGTGCCAGCAGCTGGGACAGCCTAAACTCTGGAAACACCATATATTTT
- TRBJ1-1 TRBV6-5 - CASRRTDLTEAFF TGTGCCAGCAGGAGGACAGACCTCACTGAAGCTTTCTTT
- TRBJ1-1 TRBV29-1 - CSVSSLMNTEAFF TGCAGCGTGAGTAGCCTTATGAACACTGAAGCTTTCTTT
- TRBJ2-1 TRBV4-3 TRBD2 CASSQVLGEGGNEQFF TGCGCCAGCAGCCAAGTCTTGGGGGAGGGAGGGAATGAGCAGTTCTTC
- TRBJ2-6 TRBV30 TRBD2 CAWKLRGSAGANVLTF TGTGCCTGGAAGCTGCGCGGGAGTGCCGGGGCCAACGTCCTGACTTTC
- TRBJ2-7 TRBV4-1 - CASSQDSTLLSYEQYF TGCGCCAGCAGCCAAGATTCGACACTCTTATCCTACGAGCAGTACTTC
- TRBJ2-7 TRBV29-1 - CSVARGTYEQYF TGCAGCGTTGCCCGGGGGACCTACGAGCAGTACTTC
- TRBJ1-2 TRBV15 TRBD1 CATSRGTPGQTNYGYTF TGTGCCACCAGCAGAGGAACCCCGGGACAGACTAACTATGGCTACACCTTC
- TRBJ1-2 TRBV5-1 - CASSPPNSGSDYTF TGCGCCAGCAGCCCACCAAACAGCGGGTCGGACTACACCTTC
- TRBJ2-7 TRBV4-2 - CASSQDPGVSEQYF TGTGCCAGCAGCCAAGATCCCGGGGTTAGCGAGCAGTACTTC
once TRBJ2-7 TRBV4-2 - CASSQDTISALKNYEQYF TGTGCCAGCAGCCAAGACACGATATCAGCGCTCAAGAACTACGAGCAGTACTTC
- TRBJ2-7 TRBV7-9 TRBD2 CASSGTSADYEQYF TGTGCCAGCAGCGGAACTAGCGCGGACTACGAGCAGTACTTC
- TRBJ1-6 TRBV4-2 TRBD1 CASSQEGQYNSPLHF TGTGCCAGCAGCCAAGAGGGACAGTATAATTCACCCCTCCACTTT
- TRBJ2-7 TRBV28 TRBD2 CASSLIREGSHEQYF TGTGCCAGCAGTTTAATACGGGAGGGCTCCCACGAGCAGTACTTC
- TRBJ1-1 TRBV6-1 - CASSNTGIPFF TGTGCCAGCAGCAATACAGGAATCCCTTTCTTT
- TRBJ2-7 TRBV6-1 TRBD2 CASSLAGGPGEQYF TGTGCCAGCAGTCTAGCGGGAGGGCCGGGGGAGCAGTACTTC
- TRBJ2-3 TRBV27 - CASSFSGVDTQYF TGTGCCAGCAGTTTTTCGGGAGTGGATACGCAGTATTTT
- TRBJ2-7 TRBV6-5 TRBD1 CASSYSRDSLYEQYF TGTGCCAGCAGTTACTCGAGGGACAGCCTTTACGAGCAGTACTTC
- TRBJ2-5 TRBV2 - CASSEEGGSQETQYF TGTGCCAGCAGTGAAGAAGGGGGTTCCCAAGAGACCCAGTACTTC
- TRBJ2-5 TRBV5-6 - CASSLGGRGLKETQYF TGTGCCAGCAGCCTCGGAGGGCGGGGACTCAAAGAGACCCAGTACTTC
- TRBJ1-5 TRBV5-5 - CASSPALGGQPQHF TGTGCCAGCAGCCCCGCGCTGGGGGGTCAGCCCCAGCATTTT
- TRBJ2-1 TRBV5-4 TRBD2 CASSLAGLAEIYNGQFF TGTGCCAGCAGCTTGGCGGGACTAGCGGAGATTTACAATGGGCAGTTCTTC
- TRBJ2-7 TRBV6-1 - CASSLYEQYF TGTGCCAGCAGCCTCTACGAGCAGTACTTC
- TRBJ1-1 TRBV27 TRBD1 CASSSDKSRGTEAFF TGTGCCAGCAGTTCCGATAAAAGCAGGGGGACTGAAGCTTTCTTT
- TRBJ1-1 TRBV29-1 TRBD1 CSAGQGARGAFF TGCAGCGCCGGACAGGGGGCGAGAGGAGCTTTCTTT